This TCR beta chain was documented in a study of blood T cells in healthy people across ages. From germline, CDR1 is SGHRS and CDR2 YFSETQ. V was pared by 0 bases and J by 5 bases, with 7 bases of the junction left unmatched. This CDR3 has 15 amino acids. As concerns this clonotype: The antigen remains undetermined.

Extraction yielded at least 6 micrograms of total RNA per sample. Next came a second PCR, run for about 7 to 12 cycles, which used a sample-barcoded 5' primer along with a J-beta primer mix. TCRdb reprocessed the 5' RACE reads with MiXCR, giving one entry per CDR3 protein. The sample has 650,000 to 1,000,000 distinct CDR3 sequences; around 45% are singletons. Findings of the study overall: Estimates of total diversity, which came from one million sequenced T cells, were considered to be underestimates. Age brought a roughly linear fall in TCR beta diversity measured per million T cells.

This sequence was found in a man older than 75 in good health. This chain joins TRBV5-1 and TRBJ2-7; the match to TRBD2 covers 8 bases. The sample was blood. CDR3 nucleotide sequence: TGCGCCAGCAGCTTGGTGTCGGGAGGGCCCAACGAGCAGTACTTC. This translates into CASSLVSGGPNEQYF. Together with reference TRBV5-1 and TRBJ2-7, the CDR3 gives the full variable domain: KAGVTQTPRYLIKTRGQQVTLSCSPISGHRSVSWYQQTPGQGLQFLFEYFSETQRNKGNFPGRFSGRQFSNSRSEMNVSTLELGDSALYLCASSLVSGGPNEQYFGPGTRLTVT.